The 12 T cell receptor beta chains presented below share a single source sample, sequenced in a study of T cell responses to AZD1222 COVID-19 vaccine (dated by TCRdb to the early 2020s). The time point label for this specimen denotes: baseline before first vaccination. Explained via the paper, the treatment or condition label denotes: meningococcal conjugate vaccine given as trial control. The library was prepared using the immunoSEQ multiplex PCR assay. Drawn from immuneACCESS, this table holds only the in-frame rearrangements with V and J called that TCRdb kept. Clones are partly lost; checked studies trace under half to an unresolved V gene and leave the rest unexplained. Present in this sample are 130,000 to 150,000 clones, about 89% of which were seen just once. About 3% of the sample belongs to the ten largest clones. Sample: peripheral blood, taken on day 0 of MenACWY control vaccination. These receptors all stem from an adult in good health.

The chain combines TRBV5-1 with TRBJ1-6; D unresolved. In germline, CDR1 is SGHRS, CDR2 YFSETQ. The V end was cut by 5 bases, the J end by 9 bases, with 15 bases between. This CDR3 has 14 amino acids. The CDR3 nucleotides are TGCGCCAGCAGAGATCCAGGACGGAGTTCACCCCTCCACTTT. This gives the protein CASRDPGRSSPLHF. Using reference TRBV5-1 and TRBJ1-6 for the parts outside the CDR3, the full variable domain is KAGVTQTPRYLIKTRGQQVTLSCSPISGHRSVSWYQQTPGQGLQFLFEYFSETQRNKGNFPGRFSGRQFSNSRSEMNVSTLELGDSALYLCASRDPGRSSPLHFGNGTRLTVT.

This chain connects TRBV19 to TRBJ2-1; 12 nucleotides line up with TRBD2. Germline values: CDR1 LNHDA, CDR2 SQIVND (reference sequence). The CDR3 runs to 14 residues. Trimming cost V 8 bases and J 6 bases; bases outside gene matches: 5. This chain's CDR3 is CASGGLAGFNEQFF. CDR3 sequence (DNA): TGTGCCAGTGGGGGACTAGCGGGCTTCAATGAGCAGTTCTTC.

The genes are TRBV19 and TRBJ1-2, with TRBD1 identical over 9 bases. Germline V lookup: CDR1 LNHDA, CDR2 SQIVND (reference sequence). This CDR3 has 14 amino acids. The J segment lost 8 bases and the V segment lost 6 bases, leaving 10 bases of the junction unmatched. CDR3 bases: TGTGCCAGTAGCCCCGGACAGGGGAGTCGGGGCTACACCTTC. Encoded protein: CASSPGQGSRGYTF.

The chain employs TRBV7-8 and TRBJ2-6; TRBD1 might be the D (6 bases). CDR3 length: 18 residues. Germline V CDR1 and CDR2: SGHVS, FQNEAQ. The V gene lost 6 bases and the J gene lost 1 base, with 19 bases spanning the gap. The CDR3 protein is CASRRGRVPVSGANVLTF. CDR3 in DNA: TGTGCCAGCAGAAGGGGGAGAGTCCCTGTTTCTGGGGCCAACGTCCTGACTTTC.

This clone occurred a few times. The J gene is TRBJ1-1, the V gene TRBV10-2, with a possible D match to TRBD1 (6 bases). The germline gives CDR1 WSHSY, CDR2 SAAADI. The CDR3 extends over 14 amino acids. Trimming removed 6 bases at V and 6 bases at J, with 17 bases between. The CDR3 DNA follows: TGCGCCAGCAGAGAAGCAGGGGCCTCGGCTGAAGCTTTCTTT. As protein: CASREAGASAEAFF.

The chain recombines TRBV11-2 with TRBJ2-7, with D maybe TRBD1 (5 bases). The CDR3 spans 14 residues. V lost 5 bases and J lost 4, with 15 bases in between. CDR1 and CDR2 (germline): SGHAT, FQNNGV. For the CDR3, the DNA is TGTGCCAGCAGCCCAGACAGTTTTAGGTACGAGCAGTACTTC. Translated: CASSPDSFRYEQYF.

V is TRBV5-5 and J is TRBJ2-7; possibly TRBD2 for D (5 bases). The CDR3 sequence is 14 residues long. Trimming shortened V by 0 bases and J by 7 bases, and 14 bases separated the two germline ends. The germline gives CDR1 SGHKS, CDR2 YYEKEE (reference sequence). The CDR3 coding sequence is TGTGCCAGCAGCTTGGGAGAGGGCCTGGGGGAGCAGTACTTC. Translated, it gives CASSLGEGLGEQYF.

This chain connects TRBV7-9 to TRBJ2-5, with D tentatively TRBD1 (6 bases). This CDR3 has 16 amino acids. CDR1 and CDR2 (germline): SEHNR, FQNEAQ (reference sequence). Trimming pared 5 bases from V and 2 bases from J, leaving 18 bases between. CDR3 nucleotides: TGTGCCAGCAGCGATCTACTAACAGGGATACAAGAGACCCAGTACTTC. Protein: CASSDLLTGIQETQYF.

This clone was observed once. This rearrangement joins TRBV5-1 to TRBJ2-7; D is ambiguous. The CDR3 consists of 14 residues. Trimming took off 0 bases at V and 1 base at J, with 8 bases between the two ends. CDR1 and CDR2 (germline): SGHRS, YFSETQ. As DNA, the CDR3 is TGCGCCAGCAGCTTGGAACGGATTTCCTACGAGCAGTACTTC. As protein: CASSLERISYEQYF. Filled out from reference TRBV5-1 and TRBJ2-7, the complete variable domain reads KAGVTQTPRYLIKTRGQQVTLSCSPISGHRSVSWYQQTPGQGLQFLFEYFSETQRNKGNFPGRFSGRQFSNSRSEMNVSTLELGDSALYLCASSLERISYEQYFGPGTRLTVT.

The chain is built from TRBV19 and TRBJ1-1, with a weak D call TRBD1 (6 bases). V lost 9 bases to trimming and J lost 1 base, with 18 bases between them. This CDR3 comprises 15 residues. Germline CDR1 reads LNHDA; CDR2 reads SQIVND (reference sequence). CDR3 residues: CASPSGGQRNTEAFF. The CDR3 coding sequence is TGTGCCAGCCCCTCCGGGGGGCAACGGAACACTGAAGCTTTCTTT. Based on the CDR3 plus reference TRBV19 and TRBJ1-1, the full variable domain is DGGITQSPKYLFRKEGQNVTLSCEQNLNHDAMYWYRQDPGQGLRLIYYSQIVNDFQKGDIAEGYSVSREKKESFPLTVTSAQKNPTAFYLCASPSGGQRNTEAFFGQGTRLTVV.

The rearrangement joins TRBV9 to TRBJ2-1; 11 nucleotides line up with TRBD2. V was pared by 4 bases and J by 6 bases, with 9 bases of the junction left unmatched. Germline CDR1 is SGDLS and CDR2 is YYNGEE. The CDR3 contains 16 residues. CDR3 in amino acids: CASSFFSGGASNEQFF. The DNA for the CDR3 is TGTGCCAGCAGCTTTTTTAGCGGGGGGGCCTCCAATGAGCAGTTCTTC.

The chain has TRBV6-5 and TRBJ2-3; 11 bases fit TRBD2. This CDR3 contains 13 residues. The germline gives CDR1 MNHEY, CDR2 SVGAGI. Trimming cost V 6 bases and J 5 bases; bases outside gene matches: 1. The CDR3 nucleotides are TGTGCCAGCAGGACTAGCGGGGTAGATACGCAGTATTTT. This gives the protein CASRTSGVDTQYF.